Detailed here is one TCR beta chain. Its antigen remains unidentified. Gene names and germline sequences here are all drawn from mouse data. The read ends 1 residue before the CDR3 terminus; that terminus is restored from the germline J gene. CDR1 SGHLS and CDR2 HYDKME were looked up in the germline V gene. V ends up 0 bases short and J 0 bases short, with an unmatched junction base count of 1. The CDR3, cysteine through phenylalanine, is 14 amino acids long. The DNA covers only part of the CDR3, 39 bases in frame from base 1. This entry comes from a study of tissue T cells after allogeneic stem cell transplantation (dated 2022 in TCRdb). With regard to the full study: The study profiled TCR beta repertoires in many tissues obtained from research autopsies of patients with and without GVHD, and also in mouse models of GVHD. The human part of the study was a prospective observational study with no blinding and no randomization.

What the authors observed across the whole study: In both patients and mice, T cells from blood and spleen picked up only a limited part of the TCR repertoire that was detected in tissues. Few T cell clones were found to be shared across patients, but shared repertoire signatures across patients were revealed in a tissue-specific fashion by motif-based clustering. Within patients, how anatomically similar the tissues were was a key factor in shaping TCR repertoire composition, regardless of disease or transplant status. A small and clinically heterogeneous patient cohort was studied, and sampling depth was acknowledged as a limitation. The study did not establish which tissue TCRs were alloreactive or antigen-specific, and some clones may have been host cells that persisted.

In light of the paper, this sample's time point label describes: mouse harvest day 7 after allogeneic transplant. Each mouse graft consisted of 10^7 T-cell-depleted bone marrow cells plus 10^6 splenic CD5+ T cells and was given by tail vein injection. Mouse GVHD was modeled in a major MHC-mismatch B6 (H2b) into BALB/c (H2d) model, with tissues profiled at day 7 or 14. On day 7 or 14 post-transplant, mouse tissues and retro-orbital blood were harvested with separate sterile tools for each animal, and livers were flushed beforehand. Before genomic DNA isolation with the DNeasy Blood & Tissue Kit, mouse tissues were minced using razor blades in buffered saline. The library was built by means of the immunoSEQ multiplex PCR assay. TCRbeta CDR3 sequencing was done by Adaptive Biotechnologies at survey depth, reporting CDR3 sequences, V/J genes, productive frequency and template counts. Amplification of TCR beta CDR3 regions was performed from genomic DNA rather than from RNA. In the authors' own workflow: Jensen-Shannon divergence served to quantify pairwise repertoire overlap between tissues, with 0 meaning identical and 1 meaning complete divergence. Tissues were clustered by single-linkage agglomerative hierarchical clustering of pairwise JSD values and displayed as dendrograms. GLIPH2 was run on all patient samples with simulation_depth 1000, kmer_min_depth 3 and cdr3_length_cutoff 8, and groups with more than two unique CDR3s were retained. A standardized tissue-overlap score was generated by extrapolating Jaccard GLIPH-group overlap across patients to a standard repertoire size of 1000 clones. Linear mixed-effect models, with tissue included as a fixed effect and individual included as a random effect, were used to assess associations of diversity with clinical or experimental variables. Entries here come from immuneACCESS through TCRdb and include only in-frame sequences with V and J called. Some clones fail to appear in such tables; in the studies checked, an unresolved V gene covers under half of the shortfall, and the cause of the remainder is unknown. V, J and clone size derive from that table, while D and trimming were established from the DNA sequence. The table for this sample lists approximately 5,500 clones; roughly 48% of them were counted only once. The ten largest clonotypes hold 10% of the sample.

This TCR was recovered from a female BALB/c mouse given C57BL/6 T cells with graft-versus-host disease after an allogeneic hematopoietic cell transplant. The chain joins TRBV12-2 to TRBJ2-7; 7 bases in between match TRBD2. Sequenced sample: gut tissue. CDR3 sequence: CASSLRLGSYEQYF. The covered CDR3 bases are TGTGCCAGCTCTCTCAGACTGGGCTCCTATGAACAGTAC.